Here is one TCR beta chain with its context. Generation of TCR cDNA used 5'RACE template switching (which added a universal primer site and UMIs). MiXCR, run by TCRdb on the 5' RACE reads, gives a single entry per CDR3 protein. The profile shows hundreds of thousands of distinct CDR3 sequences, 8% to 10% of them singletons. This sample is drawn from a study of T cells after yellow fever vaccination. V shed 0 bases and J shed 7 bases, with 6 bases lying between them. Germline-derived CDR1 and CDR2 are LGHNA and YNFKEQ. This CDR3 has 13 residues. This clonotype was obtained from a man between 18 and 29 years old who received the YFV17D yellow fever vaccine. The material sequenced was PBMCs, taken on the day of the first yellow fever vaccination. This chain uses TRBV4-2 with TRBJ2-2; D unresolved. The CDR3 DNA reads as TGTGCCAGCAGCCAAGATCTGGGCGGGGAGCTGTTTTTT. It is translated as CASSQDLGGELFF.